The entry below gives a single TCR beta chain sequence along with its context. This clone showed up just once. This receptor's antigen is unknown. No qualities accompany the bases; no much larger clone lies one base away. The sample's time point, from its label and the paper: baseline before first vaccination. Vaccinee samples came from UK trials COV001 and COV002, including a single-blind randomized controlled phase 2/3 trial of AZD1222 (ChAdOx1 nCoV-19) in healthy adults. Trial participant PBMC samples were collected at day 0 and day 28 after the second dose for TCRbeta chain sequencing. The data are from a study of T cell responses to AZD1222 COVID-19 vaccine listed by TCRdb under 2021. About the study as a whole: Because spike-specific TCR depth and breadth did not differ between the two schedules, AZD1222 recipients who got a second dose at roughly 4 weeks were pooled with those who got a second dose at roughly 12 weeks. A total of under 250 trial participants underwent TCR sequencing, of whom under 220 had received two doses of AZD1222 and 26 had received two doses of the MenACWY control vaccine. Trial participants were enrolled by age into subgroups of 18-55, 56-69 and 70-plus years, and around 150, 28 and 57 TCR-sequenced participants, respectively, were included in these subgroups.

Spanning cysteine to phenylalanine, the CDR3 consists of 14 amino acids. Left in the record is the CDR3 DNA by itself, 42 bases read in frame from the first base. V lost 3 bases and J lost 4 bases, and the count of bases not matched to a germline gene is 5. The CDR1 and CDR2 encoded by the germline V gene (reference sequence) are DFQATT and SNEGSKA. General conclusions and limits of the study: Spike-specific TCR breadth and depth rose significantly after two AZD1222 doses compared with day 0 and with MenACWY recipients. Because no samples from the day 14 peak response were available, repertoires could be characterized only after the peak T cell response. In the small 56-69-year group, the increase in depth fell short of significance, most likely because of low power. Participants were mostly white British and included more females than males, and it was suggested by the authors that clonal diversity may have been underestimated. Conclusions about previously exposed vaccinees are limited because only five to seven AZD1222 recipients were SARS-CoV-2 seropositive at baseline. The whole spike protein was spanned by vaccine-associated CD4 TCRs, and dominant responses were seen in regions 160-218 and 743-854. Reportedly, close to half of the unique spike-specific TCRs recognized epitopes lying outside the regions that are mutated in the B.1.351 and B.1.1.7 variants.

The CDR3 regions of human TCRbeta chains were analyzed by immunosequencing. Per the authors' processing: TCRs in the repertoires were compared against a reference library of SARS-CoV-2-specific TCRs that had been generated with the MIRA antigen-specificity platform. Breadth was defined as the fraction of unique TCRs that were SARS-CoV-2-associated. Depth was defined as the fraction of total T cells that were SARS-CoV-2-associated. Using the MIRA data, each spike-specific TCR was assigned both to the spike region to which the TCR was reactive and to a CD4 or CD8 class. Log10-transformed breadth and depth values were compared by one-way ANOVA with Sidak's multiple comparisons tests. The table comes from immuneACCESS by way of TCRdb, which keeps in-frame sequences with V and J called. Part of the clones is missing from these tables; in studies checked, under half for an unresolved V gene and the rest for unknown reasons. V and J calls and clone size come straight from that table; D and trimming were deduced from the DNA. This sample gives 65,000 to 95,000 clones in total; about 85% of them show up just once. About 12% of the sample goes to the ten largest clones.

The sample was peripheral blood, taken on day 0 of AZD1222 vaccination. The clonotype comes from an adult in good health. The rearrangement joined TRBV20-1 to TRBJ1-1; 10 of the junction bases match TRBD1. The sequenced DNA: TGCAGTGCTAGTTTGACAGGGGGCGGCACTGAAGCTTTCTTT. Translated, it reads CSASLTGGGTEAFF.